These 10 T cell receptor beta chains originate from one sample sequenced in a study of human T cells and chemical hapten exposure. Documented time point: pre-sensitization, week 0. Treatment denoted: therapeutic diphenylcyclopropenone sensitization with weekly scalp DPC. A single record per CDR3 protein comes from TCRdb applying MiXCR to the RACE reads. The sample lists 85,000 to 130,000 distinct CDR3 sequences, around 12% seen once, with 1.6% in the top ten. Sequencing was performed on whole blood, taken in connection with sensitization to the hapten diphenylcyclopropenone (DPC). These receptors were collected from a woman in her forties or fifties with alopecia areata. Some clones in this sample may be carry-over from other donors' samples.

The V and J genes are TRBV2 and TRBJ2-5; no definite D call. This CDR3 is 13 amino acids long. Germline CDR1 reads SNHLY; CDR2 reads FYNNEI. The V end was cut by 6 bases, the J end by 5 bases, with 13 bases between. The CDR3 loop reads CASSKALGETQYF. In DNA, the CDR3 is TGTGCCAGCAGCAAGGCACTCGGGGAGACCCAGTACTTC.

The V gene is TRBV11-2, the J gene TRBJ2-2; no definite D call. Germline V gives CDR1 SGHAT, CDR2 FQNNGV. This CDR3 has 14 amino acids. V was pared by 3 bases and J by 2 bases, with 7 bases between. The CDR3 sequence is CASSFTANTGELFF. CDR3 DNA sequence: TGTGCCAGCAGCTTTACAGCCAACACCGGGGAGCTGTTTTTT.

The chain carries TRBV5-1 and TRBJ2-2; D not certain. The CDR3 is 14 amino acids. The V and J ends lost 4 bases and 3 bases respectively, with 10 bases between them. Germline CDR1 is SGHRS and CDR2 is YFSETQ. As DNA, the CDR3 is TGCGCCAGCAGCCCGGACGGATACACCGGGGAGCTGTTTTTT. Its protein is CASSPDGYTGELFF.

The sample holds many counts of this clonotype. This chain links TRBV19 with TRBJ2-6; D unclear. The CDR3 contains 18 residues. The germline CDR1 and CDR2 sequences are LNHDA and SQIVND (reference sequence). The V end was cut by 2 bases, the J end by 0 bases, with 14 bases between. CDR3 loop: CASSISSPKGSGANVLTF. CDR3 bases: TGTGCCAGTAGTATAAGTAGTCCGAAAGGCTCTGGGGCCAACGTCCTGACTTTC.

The V and J genes are TRBV6-2 or TRBV6-3 and TRBJ2-4; D is ambiguous. Trimming removed 2 bases from V and 2 bases from J, with 10 bases in between. The CDR3 consists of 15 residues. From germline, CDR1 is MNHEY and CDR2 SVGEGT. CDR3 DNA: TGTGCCAGCAGTTACAGGGTACAGACCAAAAACATTCAGTACTTC. This sequence encodes CASSYRVQTKNIQYF.

This chain joins TRBV25-1 and TRBJ2-5, with 7 bases that match TRBD2. The trim removed 4 bases at V and 4 bases at J, leaving 3 bases unmatched. CDR1 and CDR2 from the germline V gene are MGHDK and SYGVNS. This CDR3 region has 13 residues. The CDR3 bases are TGTGCCAGCAGTGGAGCGGGGACAGAGACCCAGTACTTC. It encodes CASSGAGTETQYF. Full variable domain (outside the CDR3, taken from reference TRBV25-1 and TRBJ2-5): EADIYQTPRYLVIGTGKKITLECSQTMGHDKMYWYQQDPGMELHLIHYSYGVNSTEKGDLSSESTVSRIRTEHFPLTLESARPSHTSQYLCASSGAGTETQYFGPGTRLLVL.

The gene calls are TRBV2 and TRBJ1-4; D is uncertain. Trimming pared 7 bases from V and 8 bases from J, leaving 5 bases between. This CDR3 has 10 amino acids. CDR1 SNHLY and CDR2 FYNNEI come from the germline V gene. The DNA of the CDR3 is TGTGCCAGCAAATACGAAAAACTGTTTTTT. Its translation: CASKYEKLFF.

The chain recombines TRBV11-2 with TRBJ1-1; tentative D call: TRBD1 (5 bases). The CDR3 has 16 residues. Per germline, CDR1 SGHAT and CDR2 FQNNGV. With 4 bases removed from V and 0 bases from J, the gap between germline ends came to 15 bases. The CDR3 region is CASSSPWEGLNTEAFF. The CDR3 bases are TGTGCCAGCAGCTCCCCCTGGGAGGGGCTGAACACTGAAGCTTTCTTT.

This clonotype was counted at least ten times. J is TRBJ2-3 and V is TRBV6-6; D unresolved. The CDR3 has 13 residues. Trimming shortened V by 8 bases and J by 1 base, and 10 bases separated the two germline ends. CDR1 and CDR2 from the germline V gene are MNHNY and SVGAGI (reference sequence). The CDR3 reads CASHGGGTDTQYF. CDR3 coding DNA: TGTGCCAGCCATGGCGGAGGCACAGATACGCAGTATTTT.

Ten or more counts support this clonotype. V is TRBV28 and J is TRBJ1-2, with D maybe TRBD1 (5 bases). The CDR3 runs 13 residues. Germline V CDR1 and CDR2: MDHEN, SYDVKM. V was clipped by 7 bases and J by 6 bases, with 15 bases between them. The CDR3 DNA is TGTGCCAGCACCGTCACAGGATTAAATGGCTACACCTTC. Its translation is CASTVTGLNGYTF.